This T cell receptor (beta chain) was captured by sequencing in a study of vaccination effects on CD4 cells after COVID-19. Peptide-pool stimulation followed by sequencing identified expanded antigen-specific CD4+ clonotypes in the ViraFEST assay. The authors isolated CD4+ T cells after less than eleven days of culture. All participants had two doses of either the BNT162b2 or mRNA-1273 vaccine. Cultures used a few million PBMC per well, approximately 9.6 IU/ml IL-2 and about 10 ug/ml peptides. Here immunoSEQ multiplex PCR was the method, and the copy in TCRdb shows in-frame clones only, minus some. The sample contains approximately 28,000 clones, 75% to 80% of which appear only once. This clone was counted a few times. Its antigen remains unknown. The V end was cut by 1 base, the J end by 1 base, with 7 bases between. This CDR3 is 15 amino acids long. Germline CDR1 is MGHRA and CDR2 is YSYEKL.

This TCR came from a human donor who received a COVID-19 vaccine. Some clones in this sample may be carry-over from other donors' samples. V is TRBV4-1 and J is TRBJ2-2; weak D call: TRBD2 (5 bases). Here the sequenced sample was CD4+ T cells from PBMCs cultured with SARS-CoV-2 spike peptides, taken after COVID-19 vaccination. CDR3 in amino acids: CASSQAGRNTGELFF. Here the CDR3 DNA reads TGCGCCAGCAGCCAAGCGGGGAGGAACACCGGGGAGCTGTTTTTT.